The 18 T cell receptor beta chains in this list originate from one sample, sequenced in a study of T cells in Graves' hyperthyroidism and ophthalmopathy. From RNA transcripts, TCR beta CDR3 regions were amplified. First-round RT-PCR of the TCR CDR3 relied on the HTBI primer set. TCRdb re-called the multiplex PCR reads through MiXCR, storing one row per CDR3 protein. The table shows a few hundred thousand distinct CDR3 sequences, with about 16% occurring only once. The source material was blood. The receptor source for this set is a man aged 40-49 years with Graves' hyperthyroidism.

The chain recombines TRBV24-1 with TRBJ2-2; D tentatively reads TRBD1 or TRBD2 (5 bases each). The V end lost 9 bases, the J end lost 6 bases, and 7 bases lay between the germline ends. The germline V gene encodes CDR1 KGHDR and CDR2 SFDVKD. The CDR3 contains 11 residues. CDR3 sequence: CATGGPGELFF. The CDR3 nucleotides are TGTGCCACCGGGGGTCCCGGGGAGCTGTTTTTT.

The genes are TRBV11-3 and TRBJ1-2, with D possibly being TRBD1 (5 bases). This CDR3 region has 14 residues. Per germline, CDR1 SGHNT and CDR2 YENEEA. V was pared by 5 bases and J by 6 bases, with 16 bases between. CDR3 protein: CASSPIGTYDGYTF. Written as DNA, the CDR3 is TGTGCCAGCAGCCCCATCGGGACTTACGATGGCTACACCTTC. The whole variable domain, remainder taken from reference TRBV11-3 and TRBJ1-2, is EAGVVQSPRYKIIEKKQPVAFWCNPISGHNTLYWYLQNLGQGPELLIRYENEEAVDDSQLPKDRFSAERLKGVDSTLKIQPAELGDSAVYLCASSPIGTYDGYTFGSGTRLTVV.

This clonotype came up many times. DNA of the CDR3: TGCAGTGCTCATCCAGGGACAGCAATCGCCGGGGAGCTGTTTTTT. Encoded protein: CSAHPGTAIAGELFF. The V call is TRBV20-1, the J call TRBJ2-2; 7 positions agree with TRBD1. The germline CDR1 and CDR2 sequences are DFQATT and SNEGSKA (reference sequence). Trimming at V came to 5 bases and at J to 6 bases, leaving 12 bases not matched to a gene. The CDR3 extends over 15 amino acids.

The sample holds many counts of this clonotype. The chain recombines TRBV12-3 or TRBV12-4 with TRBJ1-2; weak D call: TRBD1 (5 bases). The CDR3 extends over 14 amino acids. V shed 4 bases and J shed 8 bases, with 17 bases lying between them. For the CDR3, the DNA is TGTGCCAGCAGTTCGGGACTTCGGATAATGGGCTACACCTTC. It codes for CASSSGLRIMGYTF.

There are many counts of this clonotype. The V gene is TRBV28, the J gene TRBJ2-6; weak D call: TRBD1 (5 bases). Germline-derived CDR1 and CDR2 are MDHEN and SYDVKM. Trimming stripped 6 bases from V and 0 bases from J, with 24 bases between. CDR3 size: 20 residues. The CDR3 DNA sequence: TGTGCCAGCAGCCCCCGTTCGTCGAGACAGATAGACTCTGGGGCCAACGTCCTGACTTTC. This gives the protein CASSPRSSRQIDSGANVLTF.

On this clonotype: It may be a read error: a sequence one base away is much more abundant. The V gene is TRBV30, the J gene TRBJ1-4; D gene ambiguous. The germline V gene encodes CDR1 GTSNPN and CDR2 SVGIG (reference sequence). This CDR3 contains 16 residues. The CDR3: CVWSVRKGFQGEKLFF. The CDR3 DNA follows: TGTGTCTGGAGTGTAAGAAAGGGCTTCCAAGGAGAAAAACTGTTTTTT.

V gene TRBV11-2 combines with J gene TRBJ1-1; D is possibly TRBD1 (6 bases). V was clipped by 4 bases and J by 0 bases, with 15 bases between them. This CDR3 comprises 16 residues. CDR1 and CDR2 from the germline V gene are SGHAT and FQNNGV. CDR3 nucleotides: TGTGCCAGCAGCTCATCCTACAGGGTCATGAACACTGAAGCTTTCTTT. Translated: CASSSSYRVMNTEAFF.

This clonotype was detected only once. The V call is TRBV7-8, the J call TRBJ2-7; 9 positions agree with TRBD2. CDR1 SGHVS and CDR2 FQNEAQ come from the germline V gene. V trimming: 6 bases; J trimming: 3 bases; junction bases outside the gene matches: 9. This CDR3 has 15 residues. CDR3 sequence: CASSEVSGRFYEQYF. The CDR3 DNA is TGTGCCAGCAGTGAGGTTAGCGGGAGATTCTACGAGCAGTACTTC.

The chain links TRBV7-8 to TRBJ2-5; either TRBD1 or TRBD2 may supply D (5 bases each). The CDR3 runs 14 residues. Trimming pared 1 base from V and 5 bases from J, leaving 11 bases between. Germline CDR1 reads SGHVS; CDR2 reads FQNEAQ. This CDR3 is CASSLGAEGETQYF. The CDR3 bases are TGTGCCAGCAGCTTAGGGGCCGAGGGGGAGACCCAGTACTTC.

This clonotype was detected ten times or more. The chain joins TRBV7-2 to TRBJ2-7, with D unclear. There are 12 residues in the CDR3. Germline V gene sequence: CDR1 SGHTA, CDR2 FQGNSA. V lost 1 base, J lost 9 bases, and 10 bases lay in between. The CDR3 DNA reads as TGTGCCAGCAGCTTAGTACACGGCGGGCAGTACTTC. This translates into CASSLVHGGQYF.

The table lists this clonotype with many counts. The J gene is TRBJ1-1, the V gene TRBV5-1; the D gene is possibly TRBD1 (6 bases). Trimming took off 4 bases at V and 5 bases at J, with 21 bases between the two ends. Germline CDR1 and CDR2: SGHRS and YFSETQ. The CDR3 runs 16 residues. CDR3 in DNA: TGCGCCAGCAGCCGGGGGAGAGCGGGGGCGTTTACTGAAGCTTTCTTT. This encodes CASSRGRAGAFTEAFF.

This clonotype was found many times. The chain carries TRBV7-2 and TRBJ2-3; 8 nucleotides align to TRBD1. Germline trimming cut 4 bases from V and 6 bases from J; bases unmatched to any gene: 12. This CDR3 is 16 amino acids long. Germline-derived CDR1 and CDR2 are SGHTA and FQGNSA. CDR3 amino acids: CASSSSGTGDTDTQYF. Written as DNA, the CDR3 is TGTGCCAGCAGCTCATCCGGGACAGGTGATACGGATACGCAGTATTTT.

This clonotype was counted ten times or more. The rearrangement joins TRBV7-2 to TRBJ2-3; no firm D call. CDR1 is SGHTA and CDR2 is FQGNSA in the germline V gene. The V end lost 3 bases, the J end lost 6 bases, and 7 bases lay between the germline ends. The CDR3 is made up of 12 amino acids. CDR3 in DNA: TGTGCCAGCAGCTTTAGTGCGGATACGCAGTATTTT. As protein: CASSFSADTQYF. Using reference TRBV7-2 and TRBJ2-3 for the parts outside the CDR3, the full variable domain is GAGVSQSPSNKVTEKGKDVELRCDPISGHTALYWYRQSLGQGLEFLIYFQGNSAPDKSGLPSDRFSAERTGGSVSTLTIQRTQQEDSAVYLCASSFSADTQYFGPGTRLTVL.

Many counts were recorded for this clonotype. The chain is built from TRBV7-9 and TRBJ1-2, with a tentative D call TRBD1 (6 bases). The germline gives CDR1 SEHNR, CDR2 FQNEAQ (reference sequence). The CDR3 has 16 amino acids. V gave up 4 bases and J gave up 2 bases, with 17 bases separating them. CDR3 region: CASSSSLDSLNYGYTF. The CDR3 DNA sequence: TGTGCCAGCAGCTCCAGCCTGGACAGCTTGAACTATGGCTACACCTTC.

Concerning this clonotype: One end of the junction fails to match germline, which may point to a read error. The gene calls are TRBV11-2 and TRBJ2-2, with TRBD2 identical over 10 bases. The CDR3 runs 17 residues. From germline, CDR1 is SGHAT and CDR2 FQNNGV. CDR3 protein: CASILLPAGGDTGELFF. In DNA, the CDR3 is TGTGCCAGCATCTTACTCCCAGCGGGGGGGGACACCGGGGAGCTGTTTTTT.

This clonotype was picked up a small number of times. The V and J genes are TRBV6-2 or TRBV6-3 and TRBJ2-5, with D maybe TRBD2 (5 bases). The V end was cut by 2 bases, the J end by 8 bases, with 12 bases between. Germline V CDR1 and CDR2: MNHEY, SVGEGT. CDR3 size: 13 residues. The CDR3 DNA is TGTGCCAGCAGTTACATACGGGGAGAAACCCAGTACTTC. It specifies CASSYIRGETQYF.

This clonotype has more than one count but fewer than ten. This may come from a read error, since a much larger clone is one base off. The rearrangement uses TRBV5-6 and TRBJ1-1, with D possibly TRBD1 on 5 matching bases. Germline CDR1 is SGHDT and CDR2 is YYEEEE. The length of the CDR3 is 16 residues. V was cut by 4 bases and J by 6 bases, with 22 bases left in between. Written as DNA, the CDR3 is TGTGCCAGCAGCCCTAGGTCAGGGATAACAGCGGCTGAAGCTTTCTTT. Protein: CASSPRSGITAAEAFF.

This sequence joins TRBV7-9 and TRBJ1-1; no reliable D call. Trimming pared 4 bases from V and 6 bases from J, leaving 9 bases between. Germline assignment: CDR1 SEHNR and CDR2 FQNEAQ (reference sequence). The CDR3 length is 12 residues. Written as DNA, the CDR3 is TGTGCCAGCAGCTCTACTATAGCTGAAGCTTTCTTT. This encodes CASSSTIAEAFF.